The TCR beta chain described here comes from a study of cytotoxic CD8 clonotypes in ibrutinib-treated CLL. Sequencing used immunoSEQ multiplex PCR; TCRdb keeps in-frame clones, though not all of them. The data show 300,000 to 400,000 clones, around 66% seen once. Study outcomes and limitations: Clonality at baseline surpassed age-matched healthy donors and tracked circulating CD8+ T-cell counts. Baseline levels were approached again at progression, after clonality had risen at ibrutinib response. The clonality rise at ibrutinib response reflected private clonotype expansion.

This clone was found a few times. The antigen remains undetermined. After removal of 7 bases from V and 5 bases from J, the junction contained 8 bases not matched to a gene. CDR1 is SGHTS and CDR2 is YDEGEE in the germline V gene. The CDR3 sequence is 14 residues long. The rearrangement links TRBV5-8 to TRBJ1-4; TRBD1 aligns across 7 bases. The sequencing here drew on PBMCs, taken after 36 months of ibrutinib treatment. The source of this sequence is a human donor with chronic lymphocytic leukemia. Written as DNA, the CDR3 is TGTGCCAGCTTGTTAGTCAGGGGGAATGAAAAACTGTTTTTT. It is translated as CASLLVRGNEKLFF.